This TCR beta chain was sequenced during a study of T cells in Graves' hyperthyroidism and ophthalmopathy. Per the germline V gene, CDR1 is PRHDT and CDR2 is FYEKMQ (reference sequence). V dropped 4 bases and J dropped 6; count of bases not matched to a gene: 12. The CDR3 is 15 amino acids. This clonotype has more than one count but fewer than ten. Researchers took RNA transcripts and amplified the TCR beta CDR3 regions from them. HTBI primers drove first-round RT-PCR of the TCR CDR3. In TCRdb, the multiplex PCR reads were re-called with MiXCR into one record per CDR3 protein. In the table there are around 580,000 distinct CDR3 sequences, over 15% of which are singletons.

The source of this sequence is a young woman with Graves' hyperthyroidism. V is TRBV13 and J is TRBJ2-7, with 7 positions matching TRBD1. What was sequenced was blood. CDR3 in amino acids: CASSYVSGQPLEQYF. CDR3 coding DNA: TGTGCCAGCAGCTACGTATCGGGACAGCCCCTCGAGCAGTACTTC. Full variable domain (missing parts from reference TRBV13 and TRBJ2-7): AAGVIQSPRHLIKEKRETATLKCYPIPRHDTVYWYQQGPGQDPQFLISFYEKMQSDKGSIPDRFSAQQFSDYHSELNMSSLELGDSALYFCASSYVSGQPLEQYFGPGTRLTVT.